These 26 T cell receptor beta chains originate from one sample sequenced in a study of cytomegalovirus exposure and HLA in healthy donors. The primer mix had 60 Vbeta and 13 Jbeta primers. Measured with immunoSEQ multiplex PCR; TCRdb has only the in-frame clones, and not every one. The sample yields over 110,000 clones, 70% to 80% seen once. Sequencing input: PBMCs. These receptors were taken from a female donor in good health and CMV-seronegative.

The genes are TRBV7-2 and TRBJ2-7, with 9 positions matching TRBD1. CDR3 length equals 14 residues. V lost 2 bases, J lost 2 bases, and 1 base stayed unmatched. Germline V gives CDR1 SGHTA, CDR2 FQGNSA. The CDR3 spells CASSLRDRAYEQYF. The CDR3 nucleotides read TGTGCCAGCAGCTTAAGGGACAGGGCCTACGAGCAGTACTTC. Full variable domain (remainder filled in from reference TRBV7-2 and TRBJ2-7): GAGVSQSPSNKVTEKGKDVELRCDPISGHTALYWYRQSLGQGLEFLIYFQGNSAPDKSGLPSDRFSAERTGGSVSTLTIQRTQQEDSAVYLCASSLRDRAYEQYFGPGTRLTVT.

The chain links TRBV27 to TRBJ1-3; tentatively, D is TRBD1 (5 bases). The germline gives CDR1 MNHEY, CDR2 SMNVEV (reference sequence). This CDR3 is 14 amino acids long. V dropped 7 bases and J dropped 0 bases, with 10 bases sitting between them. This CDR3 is CASKGQSSGNTIYF. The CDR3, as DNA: TGTGCCAGCAAGGGGCAGAGCTCTGGAAACACCATATATTTT.

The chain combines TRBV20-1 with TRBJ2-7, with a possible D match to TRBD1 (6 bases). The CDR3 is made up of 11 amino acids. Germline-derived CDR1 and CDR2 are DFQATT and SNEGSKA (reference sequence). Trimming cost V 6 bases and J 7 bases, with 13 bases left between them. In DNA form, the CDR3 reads TGCAGTGCACGACAGGATGATGAGCAGTACTTC. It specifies CSARQDDEQYF.

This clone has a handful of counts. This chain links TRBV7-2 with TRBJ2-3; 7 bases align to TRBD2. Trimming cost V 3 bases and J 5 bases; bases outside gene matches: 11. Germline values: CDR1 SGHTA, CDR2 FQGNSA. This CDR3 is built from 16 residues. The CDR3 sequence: CASSFARLAAGDTQYF. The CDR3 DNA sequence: TGTGCCAGCAGCTTCGCTAGACTAGCCGCTGGAGATACGCAGTATTTT.

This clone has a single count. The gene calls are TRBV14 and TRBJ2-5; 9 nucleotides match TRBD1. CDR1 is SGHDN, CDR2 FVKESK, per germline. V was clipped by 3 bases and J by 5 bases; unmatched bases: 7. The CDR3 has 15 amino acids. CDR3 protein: CASSQTTGGAETQYF. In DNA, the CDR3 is TGTGCCAGCAGCCAGACAACAGGGGGCGCCGAGACCCAGTACTTC.

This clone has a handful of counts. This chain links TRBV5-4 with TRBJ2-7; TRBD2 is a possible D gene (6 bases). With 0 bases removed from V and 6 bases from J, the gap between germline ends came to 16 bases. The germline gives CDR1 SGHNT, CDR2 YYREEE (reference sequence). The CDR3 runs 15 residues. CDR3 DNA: TGTGCCAGCAGCTTGGCGGGTATGGGACTTGGCGAGCAGTACTTC. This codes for CASSLAGMGLGEQYF.

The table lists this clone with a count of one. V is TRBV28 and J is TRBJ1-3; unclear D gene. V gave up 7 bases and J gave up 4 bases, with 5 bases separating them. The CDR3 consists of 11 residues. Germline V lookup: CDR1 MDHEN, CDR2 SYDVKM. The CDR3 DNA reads TGTGCCAGCACAATCGGAAACACCATATATTTT. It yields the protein CASTIGNTIYF.

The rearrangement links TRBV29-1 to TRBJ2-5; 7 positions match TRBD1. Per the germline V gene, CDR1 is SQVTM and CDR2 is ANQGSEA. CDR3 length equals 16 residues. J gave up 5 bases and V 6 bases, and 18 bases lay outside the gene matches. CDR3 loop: CSVVIRQGPPVETQYF. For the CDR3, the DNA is TGCAGCGTCGTTATCCGACAGGGCCCTCCGGTGGAGACCCAGTACTTC. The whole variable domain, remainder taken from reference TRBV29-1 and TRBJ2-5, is SAVISQKPSRDICQRGTSLTIQCQVDSQVTMMFWYRQQPGQSLTLIATANQGSEATYESGFVIDKFPISRPNLTFSTLTVSNMSPEDSSIYLCSVVIRQGPPVETQYFGPGTRLLVL.

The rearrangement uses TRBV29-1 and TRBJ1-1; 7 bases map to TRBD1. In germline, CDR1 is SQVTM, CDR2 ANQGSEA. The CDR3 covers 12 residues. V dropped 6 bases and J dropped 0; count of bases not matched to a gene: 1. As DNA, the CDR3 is TGCAGCGTCACAGGGGTGAACACTGAAGCTTTCTTT. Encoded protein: CSVTGVNTEAFF.

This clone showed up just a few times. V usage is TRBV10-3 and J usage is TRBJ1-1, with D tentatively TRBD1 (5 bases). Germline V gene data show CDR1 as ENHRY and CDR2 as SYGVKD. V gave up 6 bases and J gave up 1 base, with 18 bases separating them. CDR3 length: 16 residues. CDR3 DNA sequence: TGTGCCATCAGGAGGTCCCTGCTCGGGGGGAACACTGAAGCTTTCTTT. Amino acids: CAIRRSLLGGNTEAFF.

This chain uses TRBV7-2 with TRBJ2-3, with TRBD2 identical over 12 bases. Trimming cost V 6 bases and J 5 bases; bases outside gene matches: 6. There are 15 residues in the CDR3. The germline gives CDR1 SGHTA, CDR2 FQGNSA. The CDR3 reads CASSSLAGGQDTQYF. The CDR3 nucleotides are TGTGCCAGCAGTTCCCTAGCGGGGGGGCAAGATACGCAGTATTTT.

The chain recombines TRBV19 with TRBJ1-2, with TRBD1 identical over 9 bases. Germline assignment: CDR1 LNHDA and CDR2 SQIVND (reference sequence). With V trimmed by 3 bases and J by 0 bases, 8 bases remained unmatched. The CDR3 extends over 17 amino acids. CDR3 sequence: CASSIRTGATANYGYTF. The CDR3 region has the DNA TGTGCCAGTAGTATTCGGACAGGGGCTACCGCTAACTATGGCTACACCTTC.

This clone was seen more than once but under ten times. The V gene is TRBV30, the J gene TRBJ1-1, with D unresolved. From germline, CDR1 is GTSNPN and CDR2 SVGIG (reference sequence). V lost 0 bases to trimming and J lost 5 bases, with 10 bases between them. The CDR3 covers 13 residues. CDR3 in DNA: TGTGCCTGGAGTGTAGTAACGGGGACTGAAGCTTTCTTT. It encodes CAWSVVTGTEAFF.

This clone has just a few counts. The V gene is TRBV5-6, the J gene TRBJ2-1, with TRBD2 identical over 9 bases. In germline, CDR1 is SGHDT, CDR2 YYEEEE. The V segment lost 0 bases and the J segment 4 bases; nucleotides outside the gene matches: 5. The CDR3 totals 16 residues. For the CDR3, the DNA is TGTGCCAGCAGCTTGGTTGTCAGCGGGGGGTACAATGAGCAGTTCTTC. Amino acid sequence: CASSLVVSGGYNEQFF.

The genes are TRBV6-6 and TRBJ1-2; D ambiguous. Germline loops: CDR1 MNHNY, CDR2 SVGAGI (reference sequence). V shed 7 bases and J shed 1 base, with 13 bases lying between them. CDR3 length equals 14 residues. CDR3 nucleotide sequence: TGTGCCAGCACCCCTCGGGGTCTTAACTATGGCTACACCTTC. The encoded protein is CASTPRGLNYGYTF.

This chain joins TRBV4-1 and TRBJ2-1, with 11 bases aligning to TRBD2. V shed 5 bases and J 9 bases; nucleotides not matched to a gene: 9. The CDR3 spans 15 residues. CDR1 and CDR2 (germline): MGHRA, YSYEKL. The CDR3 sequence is CASSFLLAGVVEQFF. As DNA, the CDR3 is TGCGCCAGCAGCTTTTTACTAGCGGGAGTTGTTGAGCAGTTCTTC.

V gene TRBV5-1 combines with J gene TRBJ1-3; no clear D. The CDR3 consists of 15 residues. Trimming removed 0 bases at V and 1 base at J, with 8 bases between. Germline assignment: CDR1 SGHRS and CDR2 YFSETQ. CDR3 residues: CASSLEGRSGNTIYF. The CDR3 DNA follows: TGCGCCAGCAGCTTGGAAGGGAGATCTGGAAACACCATATATTTT.

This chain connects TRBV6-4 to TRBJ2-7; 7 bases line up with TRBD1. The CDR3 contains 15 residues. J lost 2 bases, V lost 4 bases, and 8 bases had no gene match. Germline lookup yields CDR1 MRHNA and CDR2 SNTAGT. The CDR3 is CASSGMKGQPYEQYF. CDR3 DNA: TGTGCCAGCAGTGGCATGAAGGGACAGCCCTACGAGCAGTACTTC.

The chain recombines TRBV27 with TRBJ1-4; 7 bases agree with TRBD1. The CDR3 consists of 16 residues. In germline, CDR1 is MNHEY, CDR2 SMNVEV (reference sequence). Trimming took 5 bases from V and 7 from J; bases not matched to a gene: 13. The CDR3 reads CASSTPTGEVGEKLFF. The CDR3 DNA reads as TGTGCCAGCAGTACTCCTACAGGGGAGGTGGGTGAAAAACTGTTTTTT. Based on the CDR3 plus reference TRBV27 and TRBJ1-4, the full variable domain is EAQVTQNPRYLITVTGKKLTVTCSQNMNHEYMSWYRQDPGLGLRQIYYSMNVEVTDKGDVPEGYKVSRKEKRNFPLILESPSPNQTSLYFCASSTPTGEVGEKLFFGSGTQLSVL.

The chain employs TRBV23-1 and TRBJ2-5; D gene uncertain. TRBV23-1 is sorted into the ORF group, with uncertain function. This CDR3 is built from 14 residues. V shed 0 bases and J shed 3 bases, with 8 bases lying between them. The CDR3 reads CASSQSRHEETQYF. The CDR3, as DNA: TGCGCCAGCAGTCAATCGAGACACGAAGAGACCCAGTACTTC.

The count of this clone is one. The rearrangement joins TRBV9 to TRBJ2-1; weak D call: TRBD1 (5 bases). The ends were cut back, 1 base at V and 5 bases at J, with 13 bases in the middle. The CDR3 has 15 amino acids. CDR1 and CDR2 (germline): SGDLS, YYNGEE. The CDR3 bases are TGTGCCAGCAGCGTACTGGCAGGGAACAACAATGAGCAGTTCTTC. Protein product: CASSVLAGNNNEQFF.

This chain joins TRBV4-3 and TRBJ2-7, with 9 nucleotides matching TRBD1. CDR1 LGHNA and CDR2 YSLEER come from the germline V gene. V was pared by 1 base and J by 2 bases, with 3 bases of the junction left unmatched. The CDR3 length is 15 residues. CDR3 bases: TGCGCCAGCAGCCAAGCGGGACAGGGACCCTACGAGCAGTACTTC. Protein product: CASSQAGQGPYEQYF.

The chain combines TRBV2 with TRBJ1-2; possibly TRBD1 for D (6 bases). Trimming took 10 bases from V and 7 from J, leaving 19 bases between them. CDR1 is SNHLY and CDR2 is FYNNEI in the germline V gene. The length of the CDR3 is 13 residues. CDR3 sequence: CANTGGRARGYTF. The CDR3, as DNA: TGTGCCAACACGGGGGGCAGAGCGCGTGGCTACACCTTC. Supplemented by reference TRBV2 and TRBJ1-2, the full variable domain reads EPEVTQTPSHQVTQMGQEVILRCVPISNHLYFYWYRQILGQKVEFLVSFYNNEISEKSEIFDDQFSVERPDGSNFTLKIRSTKLEDSAMYFCANTGGRARGYTFGSGTRLTVV.

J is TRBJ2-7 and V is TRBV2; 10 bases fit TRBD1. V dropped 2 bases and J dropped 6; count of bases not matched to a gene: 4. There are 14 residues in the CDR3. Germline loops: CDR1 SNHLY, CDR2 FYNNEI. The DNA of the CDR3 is TGTGCCAGCAGTGAAAGGGACAGGGGCGGCGAGCAGTACTTC. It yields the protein CASSERDRGGEQYF.

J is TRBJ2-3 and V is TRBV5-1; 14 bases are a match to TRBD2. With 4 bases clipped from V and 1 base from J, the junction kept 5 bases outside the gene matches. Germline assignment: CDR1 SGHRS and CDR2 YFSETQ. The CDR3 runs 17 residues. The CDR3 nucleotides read TGCGCCAGCAGCCCCGGGACTAGCGGGGGTCGCACAGATACGCAGTATTTT. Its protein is CASSPGTSGGRTDTQYF.

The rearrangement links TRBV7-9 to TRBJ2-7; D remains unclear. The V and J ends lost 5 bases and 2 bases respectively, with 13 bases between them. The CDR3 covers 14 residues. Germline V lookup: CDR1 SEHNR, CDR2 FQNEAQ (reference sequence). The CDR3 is CASSVQQYPYEQYF. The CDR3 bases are TGTGCCAGCAGCGTCCAACAGTACCCCTACGAGCAGTACTTC.